Listed here is a single T cell receptor (beta chain). This record belongs to a study of memory CD8 T cells in hepatitis C reinfection. Study-wide background: A positive HCV RNA test after two negatives ≥60 days apart defined reinfection. Between 55 and 20 weeks before reinfection detection, pre-reinfection samples were drawn.

Clones were read by immunoSEQ multiplex PCR, and TCRdb kept only the in-frame ones, dropping some. Of 45,000 to 65,000 clones in the sample, roughly 86% are singletons; the top ten hold over 0.95%. Sample time point: pre-reinfection, 55 to 20 weeks before reinfection detection. TCR sequencing was done directly ex vivo on sorted cells, without expansion in vitro. Total naive CD8 T cells were sorted as viable CD3+ CD8+ CD45RO- cells from two donors. The J segment lost 1 base and the V segment lost 6 bases, leaving 5 bases of the junction unmatched. CDR1 and CDR2 from the germline V gene are MNHEY and SMNVEV (reference sequence). CDR3 length: 15 amino acids.

The sequence derives from a man aged 18-30 years with hepatitis C virus infection. The gene calls are TRBV27 and TRBJ2-7, with 11 bases matching TRBD2. Material: naive CD8+ T cells sorted from blood. For the CDR3, the DNA is TGTGCCAGCAGCTATGGGACTAGCGGATCCTACGAGCAGTACTTC. This codes for CASSYGTSGSYEQYF.